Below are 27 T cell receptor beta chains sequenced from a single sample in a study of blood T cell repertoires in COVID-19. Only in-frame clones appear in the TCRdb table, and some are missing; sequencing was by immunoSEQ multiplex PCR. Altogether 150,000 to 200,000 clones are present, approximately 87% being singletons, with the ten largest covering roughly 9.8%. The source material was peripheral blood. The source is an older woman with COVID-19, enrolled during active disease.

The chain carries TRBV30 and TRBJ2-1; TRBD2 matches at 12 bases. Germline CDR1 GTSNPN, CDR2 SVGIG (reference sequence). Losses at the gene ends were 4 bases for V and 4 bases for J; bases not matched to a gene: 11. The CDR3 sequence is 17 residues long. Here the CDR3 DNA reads TGTGCCTGGACCCTTTTCCGGACTAGCGGGAAATACAATGAGCAGTTCTTC. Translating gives CAWTLFRTSGKYNEQFF.

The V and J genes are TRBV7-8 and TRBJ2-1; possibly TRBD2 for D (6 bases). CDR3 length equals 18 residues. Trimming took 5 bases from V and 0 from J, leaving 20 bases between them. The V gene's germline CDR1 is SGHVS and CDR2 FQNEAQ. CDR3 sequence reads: CASSPSGEFGLSYNEQFF. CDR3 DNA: TGTGCCAGCAGCCCGTCGGGGGAGTTCGGACTCTCCTACAATGAGCAGTTCTTC.

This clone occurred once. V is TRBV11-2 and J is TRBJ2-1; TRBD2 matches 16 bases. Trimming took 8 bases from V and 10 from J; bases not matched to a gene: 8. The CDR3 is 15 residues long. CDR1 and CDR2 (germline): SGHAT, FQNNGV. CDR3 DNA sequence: TGTGCCAGCCGTAAACCGGGACTAGCGGGAGGGGAGCAGTTCTTC. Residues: CASRKPGLAGGEQFF. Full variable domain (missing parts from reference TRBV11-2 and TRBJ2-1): EAGVAQSPRYKIIEKRQSVAFWCNPISGHATLYWYQQILGQGPKLLIQFQNNGVVDDSQLPKDRFSAERLKGVDSTLKIQPAKLEDSAVYLCASRKPGLAGGEQFFGPGTRLTVL.

The CDR3, as DNA: TGTGCCAGCAGTTACTCGGGACAGGGAGATACTGAAGCTTTCTTT. It codes for CASSYSGQGDTEAFF. The chain employs TRBV6-5 and TRBJ1-1; 9 bases agree with TRBD1. V lost 0 bases to trimming and J lost 5 bases; unmatched junction nucleotides: 4. Per the germline V gene, CDR1 is MNHEY and CDR2 is SVGAGI. This CDR3 has 15 residues.

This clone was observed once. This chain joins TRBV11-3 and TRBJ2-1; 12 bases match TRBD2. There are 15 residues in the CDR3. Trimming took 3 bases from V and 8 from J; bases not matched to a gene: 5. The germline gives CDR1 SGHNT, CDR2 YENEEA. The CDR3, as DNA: TGTGCCAGCAGCTTGATACTAGCGGGAGGCTATGAGCAGTTCTTC. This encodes CASSLILAGGYEQFF.

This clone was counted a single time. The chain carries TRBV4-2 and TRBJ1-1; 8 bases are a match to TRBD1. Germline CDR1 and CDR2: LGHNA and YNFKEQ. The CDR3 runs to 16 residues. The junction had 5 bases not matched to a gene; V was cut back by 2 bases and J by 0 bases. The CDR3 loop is CASSQTGGLMNTEAFF. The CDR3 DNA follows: TGTGCCAGCAGCCAAACAGGGGGACTAATGAACACTGAAGCTTTCTTT.

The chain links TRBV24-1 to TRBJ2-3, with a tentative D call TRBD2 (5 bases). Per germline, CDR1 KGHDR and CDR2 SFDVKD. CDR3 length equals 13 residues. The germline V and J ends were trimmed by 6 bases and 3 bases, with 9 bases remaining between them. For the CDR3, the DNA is TGTGCCACCAGTATTCCGGGGACAGATACGCAGTATTTT. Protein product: CATSIPGTDTQYF.

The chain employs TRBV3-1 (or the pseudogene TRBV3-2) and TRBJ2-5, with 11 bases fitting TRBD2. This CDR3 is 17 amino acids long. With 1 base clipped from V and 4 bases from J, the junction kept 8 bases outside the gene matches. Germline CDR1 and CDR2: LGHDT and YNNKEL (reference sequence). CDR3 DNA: TGTGCCAGCAGCCAAGTACGTAGCGGGAGGGGTATAGAGACCCAGTACTTC. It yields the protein CASSQVRSGRGIETQYF.

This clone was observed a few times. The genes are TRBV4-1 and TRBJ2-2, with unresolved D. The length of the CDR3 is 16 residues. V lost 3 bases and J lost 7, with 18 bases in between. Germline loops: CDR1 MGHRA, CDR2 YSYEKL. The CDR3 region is CASSQLNLIESGELFF. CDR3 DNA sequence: TGCGCCAGCAGCCAGCTCAACTTGATAGAGAGCGGGGAGCTGTTTTTT.

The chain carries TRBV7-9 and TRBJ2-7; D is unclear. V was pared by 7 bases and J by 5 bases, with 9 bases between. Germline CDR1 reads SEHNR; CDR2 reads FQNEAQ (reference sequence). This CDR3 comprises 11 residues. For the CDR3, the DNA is TGTGCCAGCACGGCACAAGACGAGCAGTACTTC. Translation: CASTAQDEQYF.

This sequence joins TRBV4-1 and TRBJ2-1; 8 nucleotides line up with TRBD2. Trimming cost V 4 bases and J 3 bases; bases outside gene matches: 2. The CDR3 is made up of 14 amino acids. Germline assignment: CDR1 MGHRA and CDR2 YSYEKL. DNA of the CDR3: TGCGCCAGCAGCCTTAGCGGGGTCTACAATGAGCAGTTCTTC. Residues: CASSLSGVYNEQFF.

This CDR3 reads CASSWPGGYEQYF. CDR3 DNA sequence: TGTGCCAGCAGTTGGCCGGGAGGGTACGAGCAGTACTTC. The chain uses TRBV6-2 or TRBV6-3 and TRBJ2-7; 8 nucleotides align to TRBD2. Germline assignment: CDR1 MNHEY and CDR2 SVGEGT. Losses at the gene ends were 4 bases for V and 4 bases for J; bases not matched to a gene: 3. The CDR3 length is 13 residues.

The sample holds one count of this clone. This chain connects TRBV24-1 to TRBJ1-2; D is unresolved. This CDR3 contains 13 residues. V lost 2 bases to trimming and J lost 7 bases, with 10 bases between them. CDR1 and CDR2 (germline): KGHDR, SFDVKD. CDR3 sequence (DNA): TGTGCCACCAGTGATTCCGGGGTTGGTGGCTACACCTTC. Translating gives CATSDSGVGGYTF.

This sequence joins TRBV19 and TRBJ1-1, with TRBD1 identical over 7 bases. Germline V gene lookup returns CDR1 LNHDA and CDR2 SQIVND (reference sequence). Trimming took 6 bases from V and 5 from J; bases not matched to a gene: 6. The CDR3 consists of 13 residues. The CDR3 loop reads CASSPQGRTEAFF. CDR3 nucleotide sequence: TGTGCCAGTAGCCCACAGGGGAGAACTGAAGCTTTCTTT.

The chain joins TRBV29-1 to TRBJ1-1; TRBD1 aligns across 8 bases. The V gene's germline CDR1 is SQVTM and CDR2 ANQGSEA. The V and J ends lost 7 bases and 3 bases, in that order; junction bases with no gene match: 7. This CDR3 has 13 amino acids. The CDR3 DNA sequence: TGCAGCGCTGTGGACAGGGAGTACACTGAAGCTTTCTTT. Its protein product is CSAVDREYTEAFF.

CDR3 loop: CASSPRGQGTGELFF. The CDR3 nucleotides read TGTGCCAGCAGCCCAAGGGGACAGGGTACCGGGGAGCTGTTTTTT. The chain joins TRBV4-2 to TRBJ2-2; 9 nucleotides agree with TRBD1. The CDR3 loop spans 15 amino acids. The ends lost 4 bases at V and 5 bases at J; junction bases unmatched: 5. Germline V gene sequence: CDR1 LGHNA, CDR2 YNFKEQ.

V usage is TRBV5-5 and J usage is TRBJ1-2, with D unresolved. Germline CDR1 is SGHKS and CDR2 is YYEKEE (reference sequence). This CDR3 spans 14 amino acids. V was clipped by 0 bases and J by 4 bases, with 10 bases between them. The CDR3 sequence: CASSLAALGYGYTF. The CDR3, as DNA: TGTGCCAGCAGCTTGGCAGCGTTGGGCTATGGCTACACCTTC.

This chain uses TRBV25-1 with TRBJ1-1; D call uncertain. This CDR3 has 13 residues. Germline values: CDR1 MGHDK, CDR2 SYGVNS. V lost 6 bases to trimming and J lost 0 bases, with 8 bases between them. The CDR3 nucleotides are TGTGCCAGCAGGGCAGGAATGAACACTGAAGCTTTCTTT. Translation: CASRAGMNTEAFF.

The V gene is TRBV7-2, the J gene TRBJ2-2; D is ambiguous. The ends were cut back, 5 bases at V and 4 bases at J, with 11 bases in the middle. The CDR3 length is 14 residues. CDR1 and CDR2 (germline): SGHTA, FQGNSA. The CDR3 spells CASSPIRSTGELFF. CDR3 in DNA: TGTGCCAGCAGCCCAATCCGGAGCACCGGGGAGCTGTTTTTT. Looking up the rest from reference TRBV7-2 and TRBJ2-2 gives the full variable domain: GAGVSQSPSNKVTEKGKDVELRCDPISGHTALYWYRQSLGQGLEFLIYFQGNSAPDKSGLPSDRFSAERTGGSVSTLTIQRTQQEDSAVYLCASSPIRSTGELFFGEGSRLTVL.

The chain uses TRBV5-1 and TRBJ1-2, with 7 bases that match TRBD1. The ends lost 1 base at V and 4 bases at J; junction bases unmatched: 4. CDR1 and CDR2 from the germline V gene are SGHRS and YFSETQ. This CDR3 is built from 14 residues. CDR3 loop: CASSLRQGPYGYTF. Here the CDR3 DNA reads TGCGCCAGCAGCTTGCGACAGGGCCCCTATGGCTACACCTTC.

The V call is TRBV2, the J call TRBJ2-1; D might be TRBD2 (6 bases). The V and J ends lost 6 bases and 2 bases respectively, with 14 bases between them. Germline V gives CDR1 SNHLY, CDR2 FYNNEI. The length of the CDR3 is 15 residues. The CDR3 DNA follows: TGTGCCAGCAGGGTTATGGGGGGAGCCTACAATGAGCAGTTCTTC. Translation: CASRVMGGAYNEQFF.

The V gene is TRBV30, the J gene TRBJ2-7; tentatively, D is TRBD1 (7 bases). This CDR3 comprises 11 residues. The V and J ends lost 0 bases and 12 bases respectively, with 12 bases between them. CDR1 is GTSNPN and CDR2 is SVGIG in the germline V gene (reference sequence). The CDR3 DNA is TGTGCCTGGAGTGTCAGGGGGGTTGGGTACTTC. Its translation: CAWSVRGVGYF.

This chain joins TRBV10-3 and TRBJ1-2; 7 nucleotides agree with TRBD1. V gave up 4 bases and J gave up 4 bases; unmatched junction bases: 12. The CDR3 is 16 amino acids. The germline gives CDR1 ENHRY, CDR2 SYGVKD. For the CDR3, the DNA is TGTGCCATCAGTGGGGGACAGAGAACGTCTAGCTATGGCTACACCTTC. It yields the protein CAISGGQRTSSYGYTF.

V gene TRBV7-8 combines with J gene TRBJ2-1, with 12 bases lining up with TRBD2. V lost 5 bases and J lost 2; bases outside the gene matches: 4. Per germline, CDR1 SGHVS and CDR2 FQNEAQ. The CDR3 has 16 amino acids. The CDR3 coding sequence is TGTGCCAGCAGCATGCGGACTAGCGGGACCTACAATGAGCAGTTCTTC. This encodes CASSMRTSGTYNEQFF.

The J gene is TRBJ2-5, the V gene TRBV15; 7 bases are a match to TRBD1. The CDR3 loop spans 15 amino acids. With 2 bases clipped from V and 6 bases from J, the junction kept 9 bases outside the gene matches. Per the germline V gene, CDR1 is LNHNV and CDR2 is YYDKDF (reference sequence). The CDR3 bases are TGTGCCACCAGCAGATCCGACAGGGTGGGGAAGACCCAGTACTTC. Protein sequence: CATSRSDRVGKTQYF.

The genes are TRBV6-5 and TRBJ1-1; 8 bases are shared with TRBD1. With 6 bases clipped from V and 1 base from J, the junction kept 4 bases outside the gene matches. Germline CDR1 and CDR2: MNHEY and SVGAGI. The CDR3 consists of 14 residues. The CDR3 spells CASSRGTGNTEAFF. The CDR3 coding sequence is TGTGCCAGCAGCCGCGGGACAGGGAACACTGAAGCTTTCTTT.

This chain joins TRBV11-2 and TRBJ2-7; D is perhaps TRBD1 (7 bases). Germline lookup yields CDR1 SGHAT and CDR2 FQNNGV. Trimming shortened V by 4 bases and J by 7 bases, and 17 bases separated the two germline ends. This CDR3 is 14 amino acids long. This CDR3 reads CASSWRGRLREQYF. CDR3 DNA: TGTGCCAGCAGCTGGAGGGGGCGTCTACGGGAGCAGTACTTC. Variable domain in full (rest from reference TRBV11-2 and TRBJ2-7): EAGVAQSPRYKIIEKRQSVAFWCNPISGHATLYWYQQILGQGPKLLIQFQNNGVVDDSQLPKDRFSAERLKGVDSTLKIQPAKLEDSAVYLCASSWRGRLREQYFGPGTRLTVT.